This T cell receptor beta chain was identified during a study of T cells in localized non-small cell lung cancer. Regarding the study as a whole: Sequencing, confined to only one tumor region, leaves heterogeneity possible. Longer overall survival associated with higher blood T cell density; shorter survival with higher adjacent-lung clonality. In adjacent lung appeared a median around 59 of the top 100 tumor clones. Uninvolved nearby lung showed the greatest T cell clonality, exceeding that found in tumor.

The CDR3 spans 14 residues. Trimming removed 3 bases from V and 5 bases from J, with 10 bases in between. The germline gives CDR1 SGHVS, CDR2 FNYEAQ. As regards this clone: Its antigen is still unknown.

Profiled with immunoSEQ multiplex PCR; TCRdb holds only in-frame clones, not every one. The table records 30,000 or so clones, 91% of them present only once. The TCR was taken from a female donor older than 55 with stage I lung adenocarcinoma. Sequenced here: peripheral blood, sampled before any cancer treatment. This sequence joins TRBV7-6 and TRBJ2-2; a possible D gene is TRBD1 (6 bases). The CDR3 here is CASSFPDRTGELFF. CDR3 nucleotide sequence: TGTGCCAGCAGCTTCCCCGACAGGACCGGGGAGCTGTTTTTT.